This T cell receptor (beta chain) was identified during a study of T-cell memory formation after mild COVID-19 (dated by TCRdb to the early 2020s). Regarding the study in general: Most TCR sequence clusters were specific to one of the two donors. Two young, previously healthy adult volunteers, one female and one male, were included in the cohort. In two donors, T-cell clones that expanded and contracted after mild COVID-19 were tracked by sequencing TCRalpha and TCRbeta repertoires over time.

PBMCs were isolated by Ficoll-Paque density gradient centrifugation. V gives up 3 bases and J gives up 8 bases, and the segment between their germline ends measures 17 bases. From its cysteine to its phenylalanine, the CDR3 spans 15 amino acids. The retained sequence is limited to the CDR3, 45 bases, with the frame set at the first base. Per the germline V gene, SGDLS is the CDR1 and YYNGEE is the CDR2. Notes on this clonotype: This clone's antigen is unknown. No qualities accompany the bases; no much larger clone lies one base away.

The instrument given in TCRdb is Illumina NovaSeq 6000. cDNA libraries for TCRalpha and TCRbeta were prepared by 5'RACE using constant-segment primers, with sample barcodes and unique molecular identifiers added. RNA was extracted from every sample with Trizol reagent. Library amplification was performed in two PCR steps, and a second sample barcode and Illumina TruSeq adapters were introduced in the second step. Libraries were sequenced on an Illumina NovaSeq with 2 x 150 bp paired-end reads. The paper's data handling went like this. Demultiplexing of reads and collapsing into UMI-guided consensus sequences were performed with migec v1.2.7. Using mixcr v2.1.11, UMI consensuses were aligned to TRA and TRB V and J templates and then assembled into clonotypes. Clonotypes were classified as expanded or contracted when called significant by both edgeR and NoisET, with noise models trained on biological replicates. For edgeR calls, a false discovery rate-adjusted p below 0.01 and a log2 fold-change threshold of 1 were applied. As an exploratory analysis of dynamics, max-normalized trajectories of the 1000 most abundant clonotypes were examined by PCA with hierarchical clustering. The CD4 or CD8 phenotype of responding clones was assigned using the separately sequenced CD4+ and CD8+ repertoires. TCRdb reprocessing: public reads trimmed at Q25 with fastp, clones called with MiXCR, in-frame beta chains kept. Rows are combined by CDR3 protein, so each entry shows the most common genes and DNA. Here the V and J calls rest on TCRdb's processing, not on the authors' analysis. For this sample there are about 250,000 distinct CDR3 sequences; 15% appear just once. The biggest ten clones account for more than 2% of the sample.

The investigation overall reported the following: SARS-CoV-2 specificity of the second-wave clones peaking on day 37 was not confirmed. Contracting CD4+ clones were located mainly in the CM and EM memory subsets, whereas CD8+ clones were found to be enriched in EMRA. Clones contracting from day 15 to 85 had balanced CD4/CD8 phenotypes, while a second wave expanding from day 15 to 37 was biased towards CD4+. Only a couple of mild cases were covered in the study, and larger cohorts including severe cases with pre-infection samples were considered necessary. Some responding clones were detected in pre-infection memory, which suggested that pre-existing cross-reactive memory T cells had joined the SARS-CoV-2 response.

The rearrangement joined TRBV9 to TRBJ1-4, with the D gene not clear enough to name. The receptor was derived from an adult woman who had mild COVID-19 (a few samples of this study predate the infection). The sample titles of this study are shuffled in the database, so cell type and time point are left out; the donor was told from shared clones. The sample was PBMCs or a T cell subset sorted from them (not recorded which). CDR3 reads: CASSGRGGVWEKLFF. The DNA is TGTGCCAGCAGCGGTCGGGGAGGTGTCTGGGAAAAACTGTTTTTT.